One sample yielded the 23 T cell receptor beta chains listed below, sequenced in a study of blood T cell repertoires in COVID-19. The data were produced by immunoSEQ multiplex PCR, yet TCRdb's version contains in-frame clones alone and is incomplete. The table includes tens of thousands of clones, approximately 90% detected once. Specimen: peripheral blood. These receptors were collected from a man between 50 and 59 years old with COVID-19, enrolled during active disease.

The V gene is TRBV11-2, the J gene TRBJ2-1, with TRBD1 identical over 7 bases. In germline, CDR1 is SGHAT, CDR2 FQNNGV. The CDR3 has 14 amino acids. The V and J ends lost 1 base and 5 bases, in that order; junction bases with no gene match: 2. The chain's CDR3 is CASSLGGGHNEQFF. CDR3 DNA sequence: TGTGCCAGCAGCTTAGGAGGGGGCCACAATGAGCAGTTCTTC.

Here the CDR3 DNA reads TGCGCCAGCAGCCAAGATCCACCGGGACAGGGGGTTGCTACGCAGTATTTT. The encoded protein is CASSQDPPGQGVATQYF. This chain uses TRBV4-3 with TRBJ2-3; 11 positions agree with TRBD1. Per germline, CDR1 LGHNA and CDR2 YSLEER. The J segment lost 8 bases and the V segment lost 0 bases, leaving 10 bases of the junction unmatched. The CDR3 runs to 17 residues.

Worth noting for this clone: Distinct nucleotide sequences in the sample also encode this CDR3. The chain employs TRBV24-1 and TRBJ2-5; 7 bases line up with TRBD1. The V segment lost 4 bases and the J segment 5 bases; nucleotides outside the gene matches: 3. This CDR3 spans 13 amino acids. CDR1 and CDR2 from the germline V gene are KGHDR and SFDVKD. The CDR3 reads CATSEGGAETQYF. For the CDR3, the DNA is TGTGCCACCAGTGAAGGGGGCGCGGAGACCCAGTACTTC.

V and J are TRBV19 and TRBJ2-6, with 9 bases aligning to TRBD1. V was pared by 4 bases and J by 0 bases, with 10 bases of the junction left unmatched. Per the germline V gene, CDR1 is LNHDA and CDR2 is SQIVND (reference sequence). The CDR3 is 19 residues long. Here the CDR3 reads CASSTRPGQGSSGANVLTF. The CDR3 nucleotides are TGTGCCAGTAGTACCCGCCCAGGACAGGGGAGCTCTGGGGCCAACGTCCTGACTTTC. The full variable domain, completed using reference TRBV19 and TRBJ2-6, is DGGITQSPKYLFRKEGQNVTLSCEQNLNHDAMYWYRQDPGQGLRLIYYSQIVNDFQKGDIAEGYSVSREKKESFPLTVTSAQKNPTAFYLCASSTRPGQGSSGANVLTFGAGSRLTVL.

This CDR3 reads CASSWRLAGGRRKENTGELFF. CDR3 bases: TGCGCCAGCAGCTGGCGACTAGCGGGAGGTCGGAGGAAAGAGAACACCGGGGAGCTGTTTTTT. V and J are TRBV5-1 and TRBJ2-2, with 13 bases matching TRBD2. Per the germline V gene, CDR1 is SGHRS and CDR2 is YFSETQ. This CDR3 contains 21 residues. V lost 3 bases to trimming and J lost 1 base; unmatched junction nucleotides: 15.

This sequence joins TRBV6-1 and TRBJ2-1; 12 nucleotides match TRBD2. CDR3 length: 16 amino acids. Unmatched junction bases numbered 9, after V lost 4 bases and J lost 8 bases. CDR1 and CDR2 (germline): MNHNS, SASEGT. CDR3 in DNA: TGTGCCAGCAGTGGGTCGCTAGCGGGAGGGTTCGATGAGCAGTTCTTC. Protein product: CASSGSLAGGFDEQFF.

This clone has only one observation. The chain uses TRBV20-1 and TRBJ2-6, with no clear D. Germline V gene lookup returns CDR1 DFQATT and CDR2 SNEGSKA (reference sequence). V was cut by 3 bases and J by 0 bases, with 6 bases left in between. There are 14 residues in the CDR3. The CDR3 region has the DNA TGCAGTGCTAGTTTGAGCTCTGGGGCCAACGTCCTGACTTTC. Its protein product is CSASLSSGANVLTF.

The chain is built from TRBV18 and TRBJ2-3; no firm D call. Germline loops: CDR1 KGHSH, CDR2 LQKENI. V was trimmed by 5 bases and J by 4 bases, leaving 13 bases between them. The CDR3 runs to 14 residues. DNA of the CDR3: TGTGCCAGCTCAGTTCGACTGAGCTCAGATACGCAGTATTTT. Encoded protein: CASSVRLSSDTQYF.

The CDR3 DNA follows: TGTGCCAGCAATCGAGGGGGGACAGGACTCTACGAGCAGTACTTC. This translates into CASNRGGTGLYEQYF. V gene TRBV7-2 combines with J gene TRBJ2-7, with TRBD1 identical over 8 bases. The CDR3 spans 15 residues. The V gene's germline CDR1 is SGHTA and CDR2 FQGNSA. V lost 7 bases and J lost 3; bases outside the gene matches: 11.

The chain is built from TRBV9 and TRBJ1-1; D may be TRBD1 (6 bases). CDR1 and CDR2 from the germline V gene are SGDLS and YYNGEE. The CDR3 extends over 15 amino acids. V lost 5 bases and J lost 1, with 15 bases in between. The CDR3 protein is CASSGGGAPNTEAFF. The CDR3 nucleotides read TGTGCCAGCAGTGGAGGGGGGGCACCGAACACTGAAGCTTTCTTT.

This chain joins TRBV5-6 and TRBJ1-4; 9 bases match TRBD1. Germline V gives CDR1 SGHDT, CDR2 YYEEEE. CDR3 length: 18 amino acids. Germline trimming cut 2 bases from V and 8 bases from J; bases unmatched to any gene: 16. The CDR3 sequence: CASSFVGNRDRVEEKLFF. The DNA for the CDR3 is TGTGCCAGCAGCTTTGTGGGGAACAGGGACAGGGTGGAAGAAAAACTGTTTTTT.

DNA of the CDR3: TGTGCCAGCGGGGACAGGGGCCCCTACAATGAGCAGTTCTTC. It specifies CASGDRGPYNEQFF. J is TRBJ2-1 and V is TRBV7-9; 10 bases fit TRBD1. V shed 8 bases, J shed 2 bases, and the junction held 3 bases outside the gene matches. The V gene's germline CDR1 is SEHNR and CDR2 FQNEAQ (reference sequence). The CDR3 spans 14 residues.

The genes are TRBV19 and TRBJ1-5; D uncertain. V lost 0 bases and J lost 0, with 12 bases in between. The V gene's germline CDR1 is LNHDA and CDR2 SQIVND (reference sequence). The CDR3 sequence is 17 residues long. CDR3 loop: CASSIDWEENSNQPQHF. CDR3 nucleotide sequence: TGTGCCAGTAGTATAGATTGGGAGGAGAATAGCAATCAGCCCCAGCATTTT.

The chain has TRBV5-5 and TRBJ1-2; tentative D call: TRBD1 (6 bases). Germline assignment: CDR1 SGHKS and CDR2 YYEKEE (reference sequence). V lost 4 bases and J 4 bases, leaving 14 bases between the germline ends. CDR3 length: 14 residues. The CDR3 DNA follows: TGTGCCAGCAGCCCCAACGACAGGAGCTATGGCTACACCTTC. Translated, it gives CASSPNDRSYGYTF.

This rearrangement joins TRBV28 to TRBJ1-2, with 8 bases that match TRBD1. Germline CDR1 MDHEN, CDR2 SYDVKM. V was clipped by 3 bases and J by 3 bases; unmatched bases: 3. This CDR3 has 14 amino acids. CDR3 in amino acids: CASSFRTGHYGYTF. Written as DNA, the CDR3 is TGTGCCAGCAGTTTCCGGACAGGGCACTATGGCTACACCTTC.

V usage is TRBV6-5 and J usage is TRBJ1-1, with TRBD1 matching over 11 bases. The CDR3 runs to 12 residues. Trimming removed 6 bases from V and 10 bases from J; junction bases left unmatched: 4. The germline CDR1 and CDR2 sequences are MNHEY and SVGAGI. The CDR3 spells CASSWTGGLAFF. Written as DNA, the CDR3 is TGTGCCAGCAGCTGGACAGGGGGCCTAGCTTTCTTT.

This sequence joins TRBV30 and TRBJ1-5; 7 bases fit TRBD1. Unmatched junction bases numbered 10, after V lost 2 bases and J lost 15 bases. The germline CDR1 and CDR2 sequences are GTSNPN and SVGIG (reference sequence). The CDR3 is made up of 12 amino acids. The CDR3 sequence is CAWSLYRGLRHF. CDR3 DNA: TGTGCCTGGAGTTTGTACAGGGGTCTTAGGCATTTT.

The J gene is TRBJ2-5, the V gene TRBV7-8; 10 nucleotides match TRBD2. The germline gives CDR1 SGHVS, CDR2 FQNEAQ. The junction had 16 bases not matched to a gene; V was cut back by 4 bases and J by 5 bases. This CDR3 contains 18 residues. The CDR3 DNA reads TGTGCCAGCAGCTGGCCTAGGGCTAGCGGGAGAACTGTGGAGACCCAGTACTTC. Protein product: CASSWPRASGRTVETQYF.

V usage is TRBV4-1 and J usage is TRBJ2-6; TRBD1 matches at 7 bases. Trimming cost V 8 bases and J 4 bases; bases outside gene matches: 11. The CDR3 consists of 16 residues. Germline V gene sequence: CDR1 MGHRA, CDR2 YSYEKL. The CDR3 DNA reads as TGCGCCAGCCTCCAGGGGGTTTCGGAAGGGGCCAACGTCCTGACTTTC. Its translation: CASLQGVSEGANVLTF.

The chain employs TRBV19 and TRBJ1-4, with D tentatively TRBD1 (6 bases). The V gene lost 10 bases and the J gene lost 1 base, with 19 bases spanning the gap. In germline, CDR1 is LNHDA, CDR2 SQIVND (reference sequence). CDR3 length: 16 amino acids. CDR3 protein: CAIGAGGARTNEKLFF. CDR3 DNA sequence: TGTGCCATTGGGGCGGGGGGCGCACGAACTAATGAAAAACTGTTTTTT.

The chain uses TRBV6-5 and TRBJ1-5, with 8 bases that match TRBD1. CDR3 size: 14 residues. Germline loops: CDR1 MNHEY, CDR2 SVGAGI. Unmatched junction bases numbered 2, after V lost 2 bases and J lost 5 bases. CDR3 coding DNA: TGTGCCAGCAGTTACCGGACAGGGCATCAGCCCCAGCATTTT. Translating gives CASSYRTGHQPQHF.

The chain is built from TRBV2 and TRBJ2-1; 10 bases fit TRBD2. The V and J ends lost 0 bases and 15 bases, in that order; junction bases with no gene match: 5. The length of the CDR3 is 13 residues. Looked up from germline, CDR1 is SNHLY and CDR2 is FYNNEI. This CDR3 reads CASSEARLAGVFF. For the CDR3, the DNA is TGTGCCAGCAGTGAAGCGCGGCTAGCGGGGGTGTTCTTC. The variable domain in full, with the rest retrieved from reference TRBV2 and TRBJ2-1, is EPEVTQTPSHQVTQMGQEVILRCVPISNHLYFYWYRQILGQKVEFLVSFYNNEISEKSEIFDDQFSVERPDGSNFTLKIRSTKLEDSAMYFCASSEARLAGVFFGPGTRLTVL.

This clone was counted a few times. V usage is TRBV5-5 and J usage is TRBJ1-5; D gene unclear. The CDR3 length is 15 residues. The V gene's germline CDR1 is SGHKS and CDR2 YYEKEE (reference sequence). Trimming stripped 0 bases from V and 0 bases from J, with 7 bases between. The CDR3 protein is CASSLESYSNQPQHF. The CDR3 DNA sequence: TGTGCCAGCAGCTTGGAGAGCTATAGCAATCAGCCCCAGCATTTT.